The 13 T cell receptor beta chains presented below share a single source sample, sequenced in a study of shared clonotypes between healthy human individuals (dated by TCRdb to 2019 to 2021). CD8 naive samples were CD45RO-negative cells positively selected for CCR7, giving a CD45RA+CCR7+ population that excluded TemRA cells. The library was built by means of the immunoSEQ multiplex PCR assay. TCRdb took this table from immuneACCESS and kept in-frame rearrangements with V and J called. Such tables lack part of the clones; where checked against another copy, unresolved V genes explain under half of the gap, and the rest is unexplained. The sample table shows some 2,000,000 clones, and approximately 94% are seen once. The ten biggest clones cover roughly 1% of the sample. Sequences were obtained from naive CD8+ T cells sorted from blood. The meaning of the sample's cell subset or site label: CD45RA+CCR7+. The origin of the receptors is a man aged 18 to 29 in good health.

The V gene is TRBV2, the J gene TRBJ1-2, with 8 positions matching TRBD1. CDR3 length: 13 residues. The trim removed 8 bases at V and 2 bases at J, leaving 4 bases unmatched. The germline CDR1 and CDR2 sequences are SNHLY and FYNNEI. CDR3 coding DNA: TGTGCCAGCTACCGACAGGGGAACTATGGCTACACCTTC. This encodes CASYRQGNYGYTF.

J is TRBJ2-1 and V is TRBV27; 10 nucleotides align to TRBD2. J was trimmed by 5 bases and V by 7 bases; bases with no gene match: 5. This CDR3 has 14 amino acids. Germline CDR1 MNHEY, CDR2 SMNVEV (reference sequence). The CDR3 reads CASNGLAANNEQFF. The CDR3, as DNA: TGTGCCAGCAACGGACTAGCGGCCAACAATGAGCAGTTCTTC.

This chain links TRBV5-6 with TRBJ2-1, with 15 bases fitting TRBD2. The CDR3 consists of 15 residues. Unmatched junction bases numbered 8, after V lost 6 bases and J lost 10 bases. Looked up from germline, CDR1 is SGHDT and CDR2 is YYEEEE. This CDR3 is CASTVGTSGRQEQFF. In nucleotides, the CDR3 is TGTGCCAGCACTGTAGGGACTAGCGGGAGGCAGGAGCAGTTCTTC.

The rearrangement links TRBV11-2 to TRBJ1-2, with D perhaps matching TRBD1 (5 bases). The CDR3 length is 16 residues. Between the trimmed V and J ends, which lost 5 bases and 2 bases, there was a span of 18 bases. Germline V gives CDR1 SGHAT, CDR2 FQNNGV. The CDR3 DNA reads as TGTGCCAGCAGCACCCGAAACAGCGGGGGGAACTATGGCTACACCTTC. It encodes CASSTRNSGGNYGYTF.

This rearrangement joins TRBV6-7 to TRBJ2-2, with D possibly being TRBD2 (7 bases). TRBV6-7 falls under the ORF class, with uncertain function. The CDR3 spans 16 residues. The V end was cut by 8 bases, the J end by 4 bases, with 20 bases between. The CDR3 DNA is TGTGCCAGCGGGGGGGCATCCCCCTGGGCCACCGGGGAGCTGTTTTTT. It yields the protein CASGGASPWATGELFF.

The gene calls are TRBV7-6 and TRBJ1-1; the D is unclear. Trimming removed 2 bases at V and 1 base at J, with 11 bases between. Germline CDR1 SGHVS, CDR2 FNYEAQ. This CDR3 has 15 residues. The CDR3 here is CASSLLSAQNTEAFF. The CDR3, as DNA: TGTGCCAGCAGCTTATTGTCGGCGCAGAACACTGAAGCTTTCTTT.

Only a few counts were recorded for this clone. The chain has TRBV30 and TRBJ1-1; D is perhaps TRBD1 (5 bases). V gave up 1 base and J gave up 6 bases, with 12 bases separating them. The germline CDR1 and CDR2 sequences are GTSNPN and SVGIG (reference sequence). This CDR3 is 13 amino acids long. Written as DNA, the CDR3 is TGTGCCTGGAGTGGACCCGCGGGGGCTGAAGCTTTCTTT. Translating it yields CAWSGPAGAEAFF.

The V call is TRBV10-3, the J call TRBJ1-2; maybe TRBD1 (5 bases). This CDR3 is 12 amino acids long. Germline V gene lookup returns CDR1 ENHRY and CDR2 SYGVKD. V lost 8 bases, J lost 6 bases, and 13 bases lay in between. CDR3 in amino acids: CAISEGGDGYTF. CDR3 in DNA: TGTGCCATCTCAGAAGGAGGGGATGGCTACACCTTC.

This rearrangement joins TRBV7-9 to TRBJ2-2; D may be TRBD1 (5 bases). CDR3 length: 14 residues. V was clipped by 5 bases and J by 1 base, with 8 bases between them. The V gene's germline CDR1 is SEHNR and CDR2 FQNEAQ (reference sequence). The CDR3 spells CASSVTENTGELFF. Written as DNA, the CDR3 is TGTGCCAGCAGCGTGACAGAGAACACCGGGGAGCTGTTTTTT.

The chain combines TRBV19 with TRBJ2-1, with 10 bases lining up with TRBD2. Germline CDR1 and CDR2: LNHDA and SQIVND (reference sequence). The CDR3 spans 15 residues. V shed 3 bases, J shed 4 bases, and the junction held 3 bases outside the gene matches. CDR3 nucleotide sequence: TGTGCCAGTAGTATTGGACTAGCGGATTACAATGAGCAGTTCTTC. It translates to CASSIGLADYNEQFF.

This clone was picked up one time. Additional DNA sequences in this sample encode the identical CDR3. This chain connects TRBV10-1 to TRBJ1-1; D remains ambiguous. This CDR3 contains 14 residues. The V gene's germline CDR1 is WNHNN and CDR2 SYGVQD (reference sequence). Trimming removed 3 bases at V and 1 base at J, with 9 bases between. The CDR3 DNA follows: TGCGCCAGCAGTGATCACGGAGGGAACACTGAAGCTTTCTTT. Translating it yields CASSDHGGNTEAFF.

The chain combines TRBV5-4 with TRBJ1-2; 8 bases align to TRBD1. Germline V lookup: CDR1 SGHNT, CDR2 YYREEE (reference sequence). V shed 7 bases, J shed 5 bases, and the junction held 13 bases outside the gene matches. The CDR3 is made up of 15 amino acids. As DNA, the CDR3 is TGTGCCAGCTCCTCATACTCGGGACAGGCTTATGGCTACACCTTC. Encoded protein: CASSSYSGQAYGYTF.

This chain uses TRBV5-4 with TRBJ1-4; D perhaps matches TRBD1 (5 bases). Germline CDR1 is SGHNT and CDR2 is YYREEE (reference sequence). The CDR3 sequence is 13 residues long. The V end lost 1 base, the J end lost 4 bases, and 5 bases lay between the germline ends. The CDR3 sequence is CASSLQGNEKLFF. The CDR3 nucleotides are TGTGCCAGCAGCTTGCAGGGTAATGAAAAACTGTTTTTT.